These T cell receptor beta chains were read from a single sample in a study of identical twins. TCRdb independently ran MiXCR on the 5' RACE reads; one entry per CDR3 protein. The sample holds around 480,000 distinct CDR3 sequences, approximately 14% seen once. A further study also used this sample, focusing on yellow fever vaccine responses in identical twins.

The specimen was CD4+ T cells sorted from blood. The source is a woman younger than 30 in good health. Both conserved end residues are part of each CDR3. Fields, in order: J gene, clone size, V gene, D gene, CDR3 DNA, CDR3 protein. D genes are given only for firm matches. The size entry is marked missing in some rows and otherwise reads once, few, many or a size class.

J gene: TRBJ2-3; clone size: few; V gene: TRBV7-2; D gene: .; CDR3 DNA: TGTGCCAGCAGCTTAGTAATTGGTCTGTCAGATACGCAGTATTTT; CDR3 protein: CASSLVIGLSDTQYF
J gene: TRBJ2-7; clone size: .; V gene: TRBV5-1; D gene: .; CDR3 DNA: TGCGCCAGCAGCGCGGACAGCAATTTTTACGAGCAGTACTTC; CDR3 protein: CASSADSNFYEQYF
J gene: TRBJ2-5; clone size: few; V gene: TRBV3-1; D gene: TRBD1; CDR3 DNA: TGTGCCAGCAGCCCAACTCCGGGACAGTCGCAAGAGACCCAGTACTTC; CDR3 protein: CASSPTPGQSQETQYF
J gene: TRBJ2-2; clone size: few; V gene: TRBV5-4; D gene: TRBD1; CDR3 DNA: TGTGCCAGCAGCTTGGGGGCTCAGGGGGCGTCCGGGGAGCTGTTTTTT; CDR3 protein: CASSLGAQGASGELFF
J gene: TRBJ2-2; clone size: few; V gene: TRBV25-1; D gene: .; CDR3 DNA: TGTGCCAGCAGTGGAGCGCCGACAGCCGGGGAGCTGTTTTTT; CDR3 protein: CASSGAPTAGELFF
J gene: TRBJ2-5; clone size: .; V gene: TRBV2; D gene: .; CDR3 DNA: TGTGCCAGCATGTTGGAAAGAGGTCAAGAGACCCAGTACTTC; CDR3 protein: CASMLERGQETQYF
J gene: TRBJ1-2; clone size: .; V gene: TRBV24-1; D gene: .; CDR3 DNA: TGTGCCACCAGTGACCAGGATTTGGGCTATGGCTACACCTTC; CDR3 protein: CATSDQDLGYGYTF
J gene: TRBJ2-5; clone size: .; V gene: TRBV2; D gene: .; CDR3 DNA: TGTGCCAGCAGTTCCGATCAGGGCCAAGAGACCCAGTACTTC; CDR3 protein: CASSSDQGQETQYF
J gene: TRBJ2-5; clone size: few; V gene: TRBV7-7; D gene: TRBD2; CDR3 DNA: TGTGCTAGCAGCTTAGAAAGCGGGAGGCCTTCAATACAAGAGACCCAGTACTTC; CDR3 protein: CASSLESGRPSIQETQYF
J gene: TRBJ2-7; clone size: many; V gene: TRBV10-3; D gene: .; CDR3 DNA: TGTGCCATCAGTGAAAATCGAAATCGGCAGTACTTC; CDR3 protein: CAISENRNRQYF
J gene: TRBJ2-7; clone size: few; V gene: TRBV5-1; D gene: .; CDR3 DNA: TGCGCCAGCAGCTTGGGGTCAGGGTTGGCCTACGAGCAGTACTTC; CDR3 protein: CASSLGSGLAYEQYF
J gene: TRBJ1-5; clone size: many; V gene: TRBV24-1; D gene: .; CDR3 DNA: TGTGCCACCAGTGACAAGGGGGGAAATCAGCCCCAGCATTTT; CDR3 protein: CATSDKGGNQPQHF
J gene: TRBJ2-2; clone size: few; V gene: TRBV7-8; D gene: .; CDR3 DNA: TGTGCCAGCAGCTTATCGCGGTTTGTAAAGAACACCGGGGAGCTGTTTTTT; CDR3 protein: CASSLSRFVKNTGELFF
J gene: TRBJ2-5; clone size: .; V gene: TRBV7-6; D gene: .; CDR3 DNA: TGTGCCAGCAGCTTAGCGCAAAGACAACGGGAGACCCAGTACTTC; CDR3 protein: CASSLAQRQRETQYF
J gene: TRBJ2-5; clone size: few; V gene: TRBV7-2; D gene: TRBD2; CDR3 DNA: TGTGCCAGCAGTTACCAAGGGAGCGGGAGAGGAGAGACCCAGTACTTC; CDR3 protein: CASSYQGSGRGETQYF
J gene: TRBJ2-7; clone size: few; V gene: TRBV27; D gene: .; CDR3 DNA: TGTGCCAGCAGTTTATTGGGGAGACCCGAGCAGTACTTC; CDR3 protein: CASSLLGRPEQYF
J gene: TRBJ2-1; clone size: once; V gene: TRBV7-6; D gene: .; CDR3 DNA: TGTGCCAGCAGCTCCTCCGGCAGGGGCAGGTACAATGAGCAGTTCTTC; CDR3 protein: CASSSSGRGRYNEQFF
J gene: TRBJ2-7; clone size: few; V gene: TRBV2; D gene: TRBD2; CDR3 DNA: TGTGCCAGCAGAGCCCTATTCGGGACTAGCGGGGGCAGCTCCTACGAGCAGTACTTC; CDR3 protein: CASRALFGTSGGSSYEQYF
J gene: TRBJ2-1; clone size: .; V gene: TRBV7-2; D gene: .; CDR3 DNA: TGTGCCAGCAGCTTAGGACTCGGTCCTGGGATAAACAATGAGCAGTTCTTC; CDR3 protein: CASSLGLGPGINNEQFF
J gene: TRBJ2-1; clone size: few; V gene: TRBV5-1; D gene: TRBD2; CDR3 DNA: TGCGCCAGCAGCTTGTTTTATAGCGGGAGTTCCTACAATGAGCAGTTCTTC; CDR3 protein: CASSLFYSGSSYNEQFF
J gene: TRBJ2-4; clone size: .; V gene: TRBV25-1; D gene: TRBD1; CDR3 DNA: TGTGCCAGCAGTGAATCGGGACAGGTTTACTTC; CDR3 protein: CASSESGQVYF
J gene: TRBJ2-6; clone size: .; V gene: TRBV7-9; D gene: .; CDR3 DNA: TGTGCCAGCAGCTTCTCTAGCGACTCGAACGTCCTGACTTTC; CDR3 protein: CASSFSSDSNVLTF
J gene: TRBJ2-7; clone size: .; V gene: TRBV29-1; D gene: TRBD1; CDR3 DNA: TGCAGCGTTTTTGGACCTGGCAGGGGGCTGGACGAGCAGTACTTC; CDR3 protein: CSVFGPGRGLDEQYF
J gene: TRBJ2-4; clone size: many; V gene: TRBV12-3/TRBV12-4; D gene: TRBD2; CDR3 DNA: TGTGCCAGCAGTTTCCTACTAGCGGGAACCCCGAAAAACATTCAGTACTTC; CDR3 protein: CASSFLLAGTPKNIQYF
J gene: TRBJ2-6; clone size: few; V gene: TRBV11-2; D gene: .; CDR3 DNA: TGTGCCAGCAGCTTAGTTAAGGGAAGTGCCCTCTCTGGGGCCAACGTCCTGACTTTC; CDR3 protein: CASSLVKGSALSGANVLTF
J gene: TRBJ2-2; clone size: .; V gene: TRBV10-3; D gene: .; CDR3 DNA: TGTGCCATCAGTGAGTCAGGATTGGGGTCTAACACCGGGGAGCTGTTTTTT; CDR3 protein: CAISESGLGSNTGELFF
J gene: TRBJ2-7; clone size: few; V gene: TRBV6-2/TRBV6-3; D gene: .; CDR3 DNA: TGTGCCAGCAGTTACCAGGGACCGCAGTACTTC; CDR3 protein: CASSYQGPQYF
J gene: TRBJ1-1; clone size: many; V gene: TRBV5-6; D gene: .; CDR3 DNA: TGTGCCAGCAGCTTCCCCGGGGTGCTCACTGAAGCTTTCTTT; CDR3 protein: CASSFPGVLTEAFF
J gene: TRBJ2-3; clone size: few; V gene: TRBV7-2; D gene: .; CDR3 DNA: TGTGCCAGCAGCTTAGTTGACGGCCGCACAGATACGCAGTATTTT; CDR3 protein: CASSLVDGRTDTQYF
J gene: TRBJ1-6; clone size: few; V gene: TRBV7-2; D gene: .; CDR3 DNA: TGTGCCAGCAGCCACCCGGACAGCGAGCGACCCCTCCACTTT; CDR3 protein: CASSHPDSERPLHF
J gene: TRBJ1-1; clone size: few; V gene: TRBV28; D gene: .; CDR3 DNA: TGTGCCAGCAGTTACCGACAGAACACTGAAGCTTTCTTT; CDR3 protein: CASSYRQNTEAFF
J gene: TRBJ1-5; clone size: few; V gene: TRBV20-1; D gene: TRBD1; CDR3 DNA: TGCAGCACCCAGGGGGGACAGGGGGGACAGCCCCAGCATTTT; CDR3 protein: CSTQGGQGGQPQHF
J gene: TRBJ2-1; clone size: few; V gene: TRBV9; D gene: TRBD1; CDR3 DNA: TGTGCCAGCAGCGTGGGGGACAGGGCCTACAATGAGCAGTTCTTC; CDR3 protein: CASSVGDRAYNEQFF
J gene: TRBJ2-3; clone size: .; V gene: TRBV7-2; D gene: .; CDR3 DNA: TGTGCCAGCAGCTTATTAGGACAGACTGTGACAGATACGCAGTATTTT; CDR3 protein: CASSLLGQTVTDTQYF
J gene: TRBJ2-1; clone size: few; V gene: TRBV6-1; D gene: TRBD2; CDR3 DNA: TGTGCCAGCAGTGAGGGACTAGCGGGGGACAATGAGCAGTTCTTC; CDR3 protein: CASSEGLAGDNEQFF
J gene: TRBJ2-5; clone size: many; V gene: TRBV12-3/TRBV12-4; D gene: .; CDR3 DNA: TGTGCCAGCAGACTTCGGGAGACCCAGTACTTC; CDR3 protein: CASRLRETQYF
J gene: TRBJ1-5; clone size: few; V gene: TRBV7-2; D gene: .; CDR3 DNA: TGTGCCAGCAGCCACCCAATGGGGGTCGGGAATCAGCCCCAGCATTTT; CDR3 protein: CASSHPMGVGNQPQHF
J gene: TRBJ2-1; clone size: .; V gene: TRBV6-4; D gene: TRBD2; CDR3 DNA: TGTGCCAGCAGTAAACTAGCGGGGGGCCTACCCTACAATGAGCAGTTCTTC; CDR3 protein: CASSKLAGGLPYNEQFF
J gene: TRBJ2-1; clone size: .; V gene: TRBV7-9; D gene: .; CDR3 DNA: TGTGCCAGCAGTCCCTGGTCCTATGAGCAGTTCTTC; CDR3 protein: CASSPWSYEQFF
J gene: TRBJ2-6; clone size: .; V gene: TRBV6-2/TRBV6-3; D gene: TRBD1; CDR3 DNA: TGTGCCAGCAGTTACTCCAGGACAGGGGACTCTGGGGCCAACGTCCTGACTTTC; CDR3 protein: CASSYSRTGDSGANVLTF
J gene: TRBJ2-1; clone size: .; V gene: TRBV19; D gene: TRBD1; CDR3 DNA: TGTGCCAGTAGCGCGGGGACAGGGAATTCGAATGAGCAGTTCTTC; CDR3 protein: CASSAGTGNSNEQFF
J gene: TRBJ2-3; clone size: many; V gene: TRBV20-1; D gene: .; CDR3 DNA: TGCAGTGCTCCCGGAGGGGGGCGAAGCACAGATACGCAGTATTTT; CDR3 protein: CSAPGGGRSTDTQYF
J gene: TRBJ2-7; clone size: .; V gene: TRBV7-2; D gene: TRBD2; CDR3 DNA: TGTGCCAGCAGCCCTTTGACTAGCGGCCCCTACGAGCAGTACTTC; CDR3 protein: CASSPLTSGPYEQYF
J gene: TRBJ2-7; clone size: few; V gene: TRBV20-1; D gene: .; CDR3 DNA: TGCAGTGCACGGCGGGACAGCCTCACCTACGAGCAGTACTTC; CDR3 protein: CSARRDSLTYEQYF
J gene: TRBJ1-1; clone size: many; V gene: TRBV5-1; D gene: .; CDR3 DNA: TGTGCCAGCAGTTTAGTGGCAGGGAACACTGAAGCTTTCTTT; CDR3 protein: CASSLVAGNTEAFF
J gene: TRBJ1-1; clone size: .; V gene: TRBV2; D gene: TRBD1; CDR3 DNA: TGTGCCAGCAGTGAGAGAGGGACAGGGAACACTGAAGCTTTCTTT; CDR3 protein: CASSERGTGNTEAFF